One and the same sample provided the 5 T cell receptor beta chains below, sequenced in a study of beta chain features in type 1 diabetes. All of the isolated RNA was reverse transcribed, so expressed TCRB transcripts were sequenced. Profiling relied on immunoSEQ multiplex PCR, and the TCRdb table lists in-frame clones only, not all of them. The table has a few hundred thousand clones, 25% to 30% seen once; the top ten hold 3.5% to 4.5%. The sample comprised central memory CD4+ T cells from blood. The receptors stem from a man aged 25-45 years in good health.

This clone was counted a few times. The CDR3 sequence: CASRAGGGGYTF. In nucleotides, the CDR3 is TGTGCCAGCAGAGCAGGGGGCGGTGGCTACACCTTC. This chain connects TRBV2 to TRBJ1-2; 8 bases align to TRBD1. Germline V gene lookup returns CDR1 SNHLY and CDR2 FYNNEI. The CDR3 has 12 amino acids. Trimming at V came to 6 bases and at J to 7 bases, leaving 4 bases not matched to a gene.

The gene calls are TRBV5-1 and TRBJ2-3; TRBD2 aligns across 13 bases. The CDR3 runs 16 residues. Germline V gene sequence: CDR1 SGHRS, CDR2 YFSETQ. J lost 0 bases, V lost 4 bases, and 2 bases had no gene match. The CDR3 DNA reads TGCGCCAGCAGCCCGGGACTAGCGGGGAGCACAGATACGCAGTATTTT. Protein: CASSPGLAGSTDTQYF. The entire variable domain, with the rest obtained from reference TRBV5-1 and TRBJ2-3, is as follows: KAGVTQTPRYLIKTRGQQVTLSCSPISGHRSVSWYQQTPGQGLQFLFEYFSETQRNKGNFPGRFSGRQFSNSRSEMNVSTLELGDSALYLCASSPGLAGSTDTQYFGPGTRLTVL.

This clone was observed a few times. Written as DNA, the CDR3 is TGTGCCAGCAGCTTGGAAGGAGGGACACCCGAAGAGACCCAGTACTTC. This gives the protein CASSLEGGTPEETQYF. This chain connects TRBV5-4 to TRBJ2-5; D is possibly TRBD1 or TRBD2 (6 bases each). The V end was cut by 0 bases, the J end by 3 bases, with 15 bases between. This CDR3 has 16 amino acids. CDR1 and CDR2 from the germline V gene are SGHNT and YYREEE (reference sequence).

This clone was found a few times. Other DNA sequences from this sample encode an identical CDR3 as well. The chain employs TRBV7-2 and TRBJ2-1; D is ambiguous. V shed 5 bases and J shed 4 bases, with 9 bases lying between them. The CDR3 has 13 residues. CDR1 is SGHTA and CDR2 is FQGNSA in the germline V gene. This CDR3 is CASSPGSYNEQFF. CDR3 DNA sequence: TGTGCCAGCAGCCCGGGTAGTTACAATGAGCAGTTCTTC.

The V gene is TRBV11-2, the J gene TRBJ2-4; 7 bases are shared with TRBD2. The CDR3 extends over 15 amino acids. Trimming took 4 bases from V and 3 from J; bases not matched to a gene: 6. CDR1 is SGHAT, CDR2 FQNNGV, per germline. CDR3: CASSSRLADKNIQYF. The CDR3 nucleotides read TGTGCCAGCAGCTCCCGACTAGCCGACAAAAACATTCAGTACTTC.